What follows describes a single TCR beta chain. In the study's own analysis: Amplified reference gene primers provided the basis for estimating nucleated cell counts. Libraries were prepared by immunoSEQ multiplex PCR; TCRdb keeps only in-frame clonotypes and omits some of them. V and J calls plus clone size are reproduced from that table; the DNA served to infer D and trimming. The profile shows over 300,000 clones, approximately 90% of them singletons. From germline, CDR1 is MNHNS and CDR2 SASEGT. This CDR3 has 14 amino acids. V lost 3 bases and J lost 5, with 11 bases in between. This record belongs to a study of blood T cell repertoires in COVID-19.

The chain carries TRBV6-1 and TRBJ1-5, with D possibly TRBD1 on 6 matching bases. The sequence came from a woman younger than 30 who had recovered from COVID-19. Sequenced input: PBMCs or T cells enriched from blood (not recorded which). CDR3: CASSDQGPYQPQHF. Written as DNA, the CDR3 is TGTGCCAGCAGTGACCAGGGGCCCTATCAGCCCCAGCATTTT.